Listed here are 24 T cell receptor beta chains from one sample, sequenced in a study of beta chain features in type 1 diabetes listed by TCRdb under 2018. Results the study describes overall, beyond this receptor: In all four CD4+ subsets, TCRB CDR3 length was moderately but significantly shorter in type 1 diabetes patients.

The receptor library was made with the immunoSEQ multiplex PCR assay. The entire isolated RNA was reverse transcribed using the High Capacity cDNA Reverse Transcription Kit, and thus expressed TCRB transcripts were sequenced. Held by TCRdb, this immuneACCESS table contains in-frame sequences only and omits some clones. Under half of the omission traces to an unresolved V gene where checked; the cause of the rest is unknown. The sample records about 130,000 clones, approximately 9% of which are singletons. 0.7% to 0.85% of the sample comes from the top ten. These receptors lack a known antigen. The material sequenced was central memory CD4+ T cells from blood. The receptors shown here come from a man aged 30-40 years with type 1 diabetes.

V usage is TRBV12-5 and J usage is TRBJ2-5; no firm D call. The CDR3 totals 13 residues. V was trimmed by 3 bases and J by 2 bases, leaving 7 bases between them. Germline lookup yields CDR1 LGHNT and CDR2 FRNRAP. CDR3 nucleotides: TGTGCTAGTGGTTTCGCGGTTCAAGAGACCCAGTACTTC. Its translation is CASGFAVQETQYF.

This sequence joins TRBV9 and TRBJ1-1; TRBD1 is a possible D gene (5 bases). The V gene's germline CDR1 is SGDLS and CDR2 YYNGEE. V lost 3 bases and J lost 4, with 13 bases in between. The CDR3 consists of 14 residues. CDR3 sequence: CASSALTGSTEAFF. CDR3 sequence (DNA): TGTGCCAGCAGCGCCCTTACAGGTTCCACTGAAGCTTTCTTT.

The rearrangement links TRBV7-2 to TRBJ2-3; TRBD2 agrees at 11 bases. Per the germline V gene, CDR1 is SGHTA and CDR2 is FQGNSA. V was clipped by 3 bases and J by 1 base; unmatched bases: 0. The CDR3 has 15 amino acids. The CDR3 sequence: CASSFSGGGTDTQYF. In DNA form, the CDR3 reads TGTGCCAGCAGCTTTAGCGGGGGGGGCACAGATACGCAGTATTTT. Supplemented by reference TRBV7-2 and TRBJ2-3, the full variable domain reads GAGVSQSPSNKVTEKGKDVELRCDPISGHTALYWYRQSLGQGLEFLIYFQGNSAPDKSGLPSDRFSAERTGGSVSTLTIQRTQQEDSAVYLCASSFSGGGTDTQYFGPGTRLTVL.

This clone has only a few counts. The chain carries TRBV30 and TRBJ1-2; D unclear. V dropped 2 bases and J dropped 4 bases, with 17 bases sitting between them. CDR1 is GTSNPN, CDR2 SVGIG, per germline (reference sequence). The CDR3 sequence is 15 residues long. As DNA, the CDR3 is TGTGCCTGGAGTCCCCAGTGGGAGGGCGGCTATGGCTACACCTTC. Protein: CAWSPQWEGGYGYTF.

The chain is built from TRBV5-4 and TRBJ2-7; TRBD2 agrees at 8 bases. Trimming cost V 0 bases and J 6 bases; bases outside gene matches: 5. Germline assignment: CDR1 SGHNT and CDR2 YYREEE (reference sequence). The CDR3 length is 14 residues. The CDR3 reads CASSLVGGEAEQYF. The CDR3 DNA is TGTGCCAGCAGCTTGGTCGGGGGGGAGGCCGAGCAGTACTTC.

The gene calls are TRBV5-4 and TRBJ1-1, with D maybe TRBD1 (5 bases). From germline, CDR1 is SGHNT and CDR2 YYREEE (reference sequence). Trimming removed 2 bases from V and 2 bases from J, with 7 bases in between. This CDR3 is built from 13 residues. The DNA of the CDR3 is TGTGCCAGCAGCTTTGACAGTAACACTGAAGCTTTCTTT. Translating it yields CASSFDSNTEAFF.

This clone was seen a handful of times. The chain joins TRBV2 to TRBJ1-2; possibly TRBD1 for D (6 bases). Germline V gives CDR1 SNHLY, CDR2 FYNNEI. The length of the CDR3 is 15 residues. V was trimmed by 8 bases and J by 4 bases, leaving 20 bases between them. The CDR3 loop reads CASGSPRDTSYGYTF. CDR3 in DNA: TGTGCCAGCGGATCCCCCCGGGACACGTCCTATGGCTACACCTTC. Complete variable domain (other parts from reference TRBV2 and TRBJ1-2): EPEVTQTPSHQVTQMGQEVILRCVPISNHLYFYWYRQILGQKVEFLVSFYNNEISEKSEIFDDQFSVERPDGSNFTLKIRSTKLEDSAMYFCASGSPRDTSYGYTFGSGTRLTVV.

V usage is TRBV20-1 and J usage is TRBJ2-1; tentatively, D is TRBD1 (5 bases). There are 11 residues in the CDR3. Germline V lookup: CDR1 DFQATT, CDR2 SNEGSKA (reference sequence). Between the trimmed V and J ends, which lost 7 bases and 6 bases, there was a span of 10 bases. The CDR3 DNA reads TGCAGTGTCGGACAAGGCAATGAGCAGTTCTTC. This gives the protein CSVGQGNEQFF.

In its sample, this clone was seen a few times. The chain joins TRBV7-3 to TRBJ2-5; 10 bases agree with TRBD2. The length of the CDR3 is 13 residues. Trimming removed 2 bases from V and 10 bases from J; junction bases left unmatched: 4. The V gene's germline CDR1 is SGHTA and CDR2 FQGTGA. Here the CDR3 DNA reads TGTGCCAGCAGCTTAGCTAGCGGGGGAGTCCAGTACTTC. This codes for CASSLASGGVQYF. The full variable domain, completed using reference TRBV7-3 and TRBJ2-5, is GAGVSQTPSNKVTEKGKYVELRCDPISGHTALYWYRQSLGQGPEFLIYFQGTGAADDSGLPNDRFFAVRPEGSVSTLKIQRTERGDSAVYLCASSLASGGVQYFGPGTRLLVL.

This clone has a handful of counts. The chain recombines TRBV7-3 with TRBJ1-5; D gene uncertain. The V and J ends lost 4 bases and 6 bases respectively, with 10 bases between them. The CDR3 length is 13 residues. Germline lookup yields CDR1 SGHTA and CDR2 FQGTGA. CDR3: CASSSDLGQPQHF. The CDR3 DNA is TGTGCCAGCAGCTCGGACTTAGGTCAGCCCCAGCATTTT.

This sequence joins TRBV5-1 and TRBJ2-2; no clear D gene. Germline assignment: CDR1 SGHRS and CDR2 YFSETQ. CDR3 length equals 17 residues. Trimming stripped 0 bases from V and 0 bases from J, with 12 bases between. CDR3 bases: TGCGCCAGCAGCTTGGCCGTGGGCCGAACGAACACCGGGGAGCTGTTTTTT. It specifies CASSLAVGRTNTGELFF.

This rearrangement joins TRBV30 to TRBJ2-5, with a tentative D call TRBD1 (5 bases). The CDR3 sequence is 12 residues long. Germline V gives CDR1 GTSNPN, CDR2 SVGIG (reference sequence). The germline V and J ends were trimmed by 2 bases and 6 bases, with 10 bases remaining between them. The CDR3 nucleotides read TGTGCCTGGAGTTCAGGGTCCCAGACCCAGTACTTC. Translating gives CAWSSGSQTQYF.

The chain recombines TRBV7-9 with TRBJ2-2; 10 nucleotides agree with TRBD1. Germline-derived CDR1 and CDR2 are SEHNR and FQNEAQ (reference sequence). The trim removed 5 bases at V and 7 bases at J, leaving 7 bases unmatched. This CDR3 is built from 15 residues. The CDR3 is CASSLRQGASGELFF. CDR3 in DNA: TGTGCCAGCAGCCTCCGACAGGGGGCAAGCGGGGAGCTGTTTTTT.

Of note for this clone: The sample contains more than one DNA sequence encoding this CDR3. The rearrangement joins TRBV28 to TRBJ1-2; possibly TRBD1 for D (5 bases). Trimming took 3 bases from V and 4 from J, leaving 9 bases between them. Germline values: CDR1 MDHEN, CDR2 SYDVKM. This CDR3 contains 13 residues. The CDR3 DNA reads TGTGCCAGCAGTTTTACAGGCGTCTATGGCTACACCTTC. It translates to CASSFTGVYGYTF.

This clone was seen a handful of times. The chain has TRBV5-1 and TRBJ2-5; a possible D gene is TRBD1 (6 bases). V was pared by 0 bases and J by 10 bases, with 7 bases between. Germline assignment: CDR1 SGHRS and CDR2 YFSETQ. The CDR3 loop spans 11 amino acids. In DNA form, the CDR3 reads TGCGCCAGCAGCTTGGAGGGGGACCAGTACTTC. It translates to CASSLEGDQYF.

The J gene is TRBJ1-2, the V gene TRBV20-1; 8 positions agree with TRBD1. This CDR3 has 11 amino acids. Unmatched junction bases numbered 1, after V lost 5 bases and J lost 5 bases. Germline CDR1 and CDR2: DFQATT and SNEGSKA (reference sequence). DNA of the CDR3: TGCAGTGCTTGGACAGGGTATGGCTACACCTTC. It is translated as CSAWTGYGYTF.

The table lists this clone with a few counts. The genes are TRBV21-1 and TRBJ2-2; the table calls TRBD1, which could not be checked here. TRBV21-1 is recorded as a pseudogene. The CDR3 contains 17 residues. CDR3 region: CASSKRVQGPNTGELFF. DNA of the CDR3: TGTGCCAGCAGCAAAAGGGTACAGGGGCCGAACACCGGGGAGCTGTTTTTT.

The chain employs TRBV9 and TRBJ2-7; 8 nucleotides match TRBD1. The junction had 1 base not matched to a gene; V was cut back by 1 base and J by 1 base. The CDR3 consists of 14 residues. The germline V gene encodes CDR1 SGDLS and CDR2 YYNGEE. The CDR3 region is CASSVQGASYEQYF. In DNA, the CDR3 is TGTGCCAGCAGCGTACAGGGGGCATCCTACGAGCAGTACTTC.

This clone was seen only a few times. The rearrangement joins TRBV21-1 to TRBJ1-2; the D call in the table, TRBD1, was not verified against the DNA. TRBV21-1 is annotated as a pseudogene. The CDR3 extends over 13 amino acids. The CDR3 loop reads CASWRQGANGYTF. Written as DNA, the CDR3 is TGTGCCAGCTGGCGACAGGGGGCGAATGGCTACACCTTC.

This clone was picked up many times. Here the CDR3 reads CASSESGQGGNEQFF. The CDR3 DNA follows: TGTGCCAGCAGCGAATCGGGACAGGGTGGCAATGAGCAGTTCTTC. The chain carries TRBV7-2 and TRBJ2-1, with 9 bases identical to TRBD1. The CDR3 totals 15 residues. Trimming cost V 5 bases and J 6 bases; bases outside gene matches: 8. The V gene's germline CDR1 is SGHTA and CDR2 FQGNSA. The full variable domain, its missing parts supplied by reference TRBV7-2 and TRBJ2-1, is GAGVSQSPSNKVTEKGKDVELRCDPISGHTALYWYRQSLGQGLEFLIYFQGNSAPDKSGLPSDRFSAERTGGSVSTLTIQRTQQEDSAVYLCASSESGQGGNEQFFGPGTRLTVL.

This clone was seen a handful of times. This chain uses TRBV2 with TRBJ1-6; D remains ambiguous. V shed 0 bases and J shed 6 bases, with 9 bases lying between them. The CDR3 runs 15 residues. Looked up from germline, CDR1 is SNHLY and CDR2 is FYNNEI. CDR3 region: CASSEAEGTNSPLHF. DNA for the CDR3: TGTGCCAGCAGTGAAGCGGAGGGTACTAATTCACCCCTCCACTTT.

This clone was counted ten times or more. The chain carries TRBV28 and TRBJ2-5; tentative D call: TRBD2 (5 bases). V dropped 4 bases and J dropped 1 base, with 7 bases sitting between them. This CDR3 comprises 13 residues. Germline-derived CDR1 and CDR2 are MDHEN and SYDVKM. The CDR3 nucleotides are TGTGCCAGCAGTTCAAGCGGCCAAGAGACCCAGTACTTC. Protein: CASSSSGQETQYF.

This clone was seen a few times. The chain employs TRBV10-3 and TRBJ1-2; 7 bases agree with TRBD1. In germline, CDR1 is ENHRY, CDR2 SYGVKD. This CDR3 has 15 amino acids. The ends lost 0 bases at V and 2 bases at J; junction bases unmatched: 3. CDR3 protein: CAISESRQGNYGYTF. The CDR3, as DNA: TGTGCCATCAGTGAGTCGAGACAGGGCAACTATGGCTACACCTTC.

V usage is TRBV11-1 and J usage is TRBJ1-1; D uncertain. V was trimmed by 2 bases and J by 4 bases, leaving 11 bases between them. CDR1 and CDR2 (germline): SGHAT, FQDESV (reference sequence). This CDR3 is 14 amino acids long. The CDR3 protein is CASSLIRGGTEAFF. The CDR3 DNA is TGTGCCAGCAGCTTAATTCGGGGAGGCACTGAAGCTTTCTTT.